The rows below give T cell receptor beta chains drawn from one sample of a study of T cells in Graves' hyperthyroidism and ophthalmopathy. TCRdb recomputed calls from the multiplex PCR reads with MiXCR, one row per CDR3 protein. The sample includes roughly 500,000 distinct CDR3 sequences, approximately 44% of them seen just once. Sample: peripheral blood or thyroid tissue (not recorded which). The source of these receptors is an adult woman with Graves' disease, either hyperthyroidism or ophthalmopathy (not recorded which). The CDR3 runs from the conserved cysteine through the conserved F or W. The D gene is left open where the match is weak. Size is omitted from some rows. Given values are once, few, many or a class for expanded clones.

J gene,clone size,D gene,V gene,CDR3 DNA,CDR3 protein
TRBJ2-7,few,-,TRBV5-1,TGCGCCAGCAGCAGGGGGGGGGGGCTTATTGGCTACGAGCAGTACTTC,CASSRGGGLIGYEQYF
TRBJ2-7,many,-,TRBV9,TGTGCCAGCAGCGTAGGTGACTACTACGAGCAGTACTTC,CASSVGDYYEQYF
TRBJ1-4,-,TRBD1,TRBV5-1,TGCGCCAGCAGCCCCGGGACAGGGTTGGTAAAACTGCTTTTT,CASSPGTGLVKLLF
TRBJ1-2,many,-,TRBV5-1,TGCGCCAGCAGCTTCAGGGTTGGCTATGGCTACACCTTC,CASSFRVGYGYTF
TRBJ1-5,-,-,TRBV10-3,TGTGCCACCAAGGGAACAGACTACGAGCATTTT,CATKGTDYEHF
TRBJ2-5,few,TRBD2,TRBV28,TGTGCCAGCACCGCGACTAGCGGGAGGGGGAAGACCCAGTACTTC,CASTATSGRGKTQYF
TRBJ1-3,-,TRBD1,TRBV7-8,TGTGCCAGCAACTCAGGGACCGGGACAGGGATCCTTGGAAACACCATATATTTT,CASNSGTGTGILGNTIYF
TRBJ2-3,-,TRBD2,TRBV19,TGTGCCAGTACAAGGGTAGCGGGAGCCACAGATACGCAGTATTTT,CASTRVAGATDTQYF
TRBJ1-2,few,TRBD1,TRBV11-2,TGTGCCAGCAGGGGAGGGGGCTGGGGCTATGGCTACACCTTC,CASRGGGWGYGYTF
TRBJ1-1,many,-,TRBV5-1,TGCGCCAGCAGTGGGTCCAGAATCGACACTGAAGCTTTCTTT,CASSGSRIDTEAFF
TRBJ2-7,many,-,TRBV6-6,TGTGCCAGCAGTCTGCGCAGCCGAGTCGCGCACGAGCAGTACTTC,CASSLRSRVAHEQYF
TRBJ2-5,many,-,TRBV7-9,TGTGCCAGCACCCCAGACTCCGCGTCAGAGACCCAGTACTTC,CASTPDSASETQYF
TRBJ2-2,many,TRBD2,TRBV7-2,TGTGCCAGCAGCCTAAGTAGCGGGAAGGTTCCCGGGGAGCTGTTTTTT,CASSLSSGKVPGELFF
TRBJ2-3,many,-,TRBV6-4,TGTGCCAGCAGTGACTCCGGGAGTAGCGGAGATACGCAGTATTTT,CASSDSGSSGDTQYF
TRBJ2-7,many,-,TRBV20-1,TGCAGTGCTATGAGTAGCGGCCGGAACTACGAGCAGTACTTC,CSAMSSGRNYEQYF
TRBJ1-1,-,-,TRBV2,TGTGCCAGCAGCCGAGCATATACAGTAAACACTGAAGCTTTCTTT,CASSRAYTVNTEAFF
TRBJ1-1,many,-,TRBV19,TGTGCCAGTAGTACAGGGTCTCAGGGAACGAACACTGAAGCTTTCTTT,CASSTGSQGTNTEAFF
TRBJ1-2,many,-,TRBV29-1,TGCAGCGTTGAACAGGGATACTATGGCTACACCTTC,CSVEQGYYGYTF
TRBJ2-2,many,-,TRBV12-3/TRBV12-4,TGTGCCAGCAGTTTTGAGAACACCGGGGAGCTGTTTTTT,CASSFENTGELFF
TRBJ1-4,-,TRBD1,TRBV5-1,TGCGCCAGCAGCTTAAACACCGGGACAGGGCGTGAAAAACTGTTTTTT,CASSLNTGTGREKLFF
TRBJ2-7,-,TRBD1,TRBV6-1,TGTGCCAGCAGTGCCCAACCGACAGGGGGGACTTACGAGCAGTGCTTC,CASSAQPTGGTYEQCF
TRBJ2-5,-,-,TRBV5-1,TGCGCCAGCAGCTTGGGTCCCTCCCGCTCCCAAGAGACCCAGTACTTC,CASSLGPSRSQETQYF
TRBJ2-5,-,TRBD2,TRBV20-1,TGCAGTGCTACGACTAGCGGGAGATGGGAGACCCAGTACTTC,CSATTSGRWETQYF
TRBJ1-2,-,-,TRBV28,TGTGCCAGCAGTTTTTCCGAAGGGGGCTACACCTTC,CASSFSEGGYTF
TRBJ2-5,many,-,TRBV28,TGTGCCAGCGGACCGGGGGGCGGAGAGACCCAGTACTTC,CASGPGGGETQYF
TRBJ2-7,-,-,TRBV2,TGTGCCAGCAGGGAAAACGAGCAGTACTTC,CASRENEQYF
TRBJ1-1,-,-,TRBV2,TGTGTCAGCAGAGGCATATGGGAGAACACTGAAGCTTTCTTT,CVSRGIWENTEAFF
TRBJ2-2,-,-,TRBV9,TGTGCCAGCTCAAACCGGACTTACCAGGTTAAAATCGGGGAGCTGTTTTTT,CASSNRTYQVKIGELFF
TRBJ1-4,few,TRBD1,TRBV7-9,TGTGCCAGCAGCGGAGGGACAGGGTTTTTT,CASSGGTGFF
TRBJ2-5,few,-,TRBV9,TGTGCCAGCAGCGTAGGAGGGCGGACCGGGGAGACCCAGTACTTC,CASSVGGRTGETQYF
TRBJ1-6,-,-,TRBV7-6,TGTGCCAGCAGCCCCAGACTACAAGATCCTAGCCTCCACTTT,CASSPRLQDPSLHF
TRBJ2-2,-,-,TRBV7-2,TGTGCCAGCAGCTCCAGACAGGAAGAAGTGAAGTTAGGGGAGCTGTTTTTT,CASSSRQEEVKLGELFF
TRBJ1-2,-,-,TRBV7-2,TGTGCCAGCAGCTCCAGGACTAGCGGGAGTAGGGGCTACACCTTC,CASSSRTSGSRGYTF
TRBJ2-7,many,-,TRBV4-2,TGTGCCAGCGCCACACTCTCACCTTACGAGCAGTACTTC,CASATLSPYEQYF
TRBJ2-1,-,-,TRBV2,TGTGCCAGCAGTGGAAGACCTATGGACAATGAGCAGTTCTTC,CASSGRPMDNEQFF
TRBJ2-3,-,-,TRBV7-2,TGTGCCAGCAGACCCCCGAGCACAGATACGCAGTATTTT,CASRPPSTDTQYF
TRBJ1-4,-,-,TRBV4-1,TGCGCCAGCAGCCAGTTACAGGCGAATAATGAAAAACTGTTTTTT,CASSQLQANNEKLFF
TRBJ2-2,many,-,TRBV9,TGTGCCAGCAGCGTACTTACCGGGGAGCTGTTTTTT,CASSVLTGELFF
TRBJ1-6,-,-,TRBV7-9,TGCGCCAGCAGCTTGACGGGCCTAAGCTCCTATAATTCACCCCTCCACTTT,CASSLTGLSSYNSPLHF
TRBJ2-7,many,TRBD1,TRBV5-1,TGCGCCAGCCAGGAGCAGGGGGCCTCCTACGAGCAGTACTTC,CASQEQGASYEQYF
TRBJ1-2,-,-,TRBV7-9,TGTGCCAGCAGTCCCGGCAGGGGATCGGCTGGCTACACCTTC,CASSPGRGSAGYTF
TRBJ2-2,many,TRBD2,TRBV2,TGTGCCAGCCTGGGGACTAGCGGGGCCGGGGAGCTGTTTTTT,CASLGTSGAGELFF
TRBJ1-1,-,-,TRBV10-3,TGTGCCGTCTCGGGCAGGGACGGGACTGAAGCTTTCTTT,CAVSGRDGTEAFF
TRBJ1-1,many,-,TRBV5-4,TGTGCCAGCAGCCTGGGGTGGACGGTGTACACTGAAGCTTTCTTT,CASSLGWTVYTEAFF
TRBJ1-2,few,-,TRBV6-5,TGTGCCAGCAGTTCCCCAACCCGGGGGCAGTACGGCTACACCTTC,CASSSPTRGQYGYTF
TRBJ2-3,-,-,TRBV20-1,TGCAGTGCTACCGGGACTCGTTCAGATACGCAGTATTTT,CSATGTRSDTQYF
TRBJ2-5,many,TRBD2,TRBV10-2,TGCGCCAGCAGTGAACGCGGGGGGGGAGAGACCCAGTACTTC,CASSERGGGETQYF
TRBJ1-1,many,-,TRBV2,TGTGCCAGCAGTGACTGGACATTTAACACTGAAGCTTTCTTT,CASSDWTFNTEAFF
TRBJ2-5,few,TRBD2,TRBV9,TGTGCCAGCAGCTCGACACTAGCGGGCGGGGAGACCCAGTACTTC,CASSSTLAGGETQYF
TRBJ2-7,-,TRBD2,TRBV7-6,TGTGCCAGCAGCTTAGTTTCCGGACTAGTCGGAGGCGAGCAGTACTTC,CASSLVSGLVGGEQYF
TRBJ1-1,few,TRBD1,TRBV29-1,TGCAGCGTAGGACAGGGACTCACTGAAGCTTTCTTT,CSVGQGLTEAFF
TRBJ2-5,few,-,TRBV12-3/TRBV12-4,TGTGCCAGCAGTTTTGCACCCCGTGGGACCCAGTACTTC,CASSFAPRGTQYF
TRBJ2-1,many,-,TRBV9,TGTGCCAGCAGCGCCCCGACCTTGGAGCAGTTCTTC,CASSAPTLEQFF
TRBJ1-5,many,-,TRBV29-1,TGCAGCGTTGGACTGAGCAATCAGCCCCAGCATTTT,CSVGLSNQPQHF